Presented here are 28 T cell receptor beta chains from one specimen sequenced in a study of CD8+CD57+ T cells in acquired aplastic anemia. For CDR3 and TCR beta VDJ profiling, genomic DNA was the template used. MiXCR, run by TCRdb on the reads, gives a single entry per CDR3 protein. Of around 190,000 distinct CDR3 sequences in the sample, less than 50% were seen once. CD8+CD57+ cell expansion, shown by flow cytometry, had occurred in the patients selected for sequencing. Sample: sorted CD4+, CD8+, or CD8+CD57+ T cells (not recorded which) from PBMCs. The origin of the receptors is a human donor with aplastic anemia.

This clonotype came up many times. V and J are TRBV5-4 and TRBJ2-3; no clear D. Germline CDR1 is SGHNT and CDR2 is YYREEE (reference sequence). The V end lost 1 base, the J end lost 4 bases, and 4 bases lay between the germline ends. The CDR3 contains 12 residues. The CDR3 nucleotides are TGTGCCAGCAGCTTGTTGTCAGATACGCAGTATTTT. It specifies CASSLLSDTQYF.

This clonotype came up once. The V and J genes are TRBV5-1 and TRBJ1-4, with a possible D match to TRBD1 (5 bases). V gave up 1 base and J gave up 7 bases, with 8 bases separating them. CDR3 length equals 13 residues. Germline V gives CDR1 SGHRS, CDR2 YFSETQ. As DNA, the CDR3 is TGCGCCAGCAGCTTGTTTGGGACTGAAAAACTGTTTTTT. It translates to CASSLFGTEKLFF.

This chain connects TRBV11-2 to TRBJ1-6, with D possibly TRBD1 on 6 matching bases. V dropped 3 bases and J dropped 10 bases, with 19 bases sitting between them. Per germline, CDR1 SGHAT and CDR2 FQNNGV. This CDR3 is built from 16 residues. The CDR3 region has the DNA TGTGCCAGCAGCTTTTTTACTAGCGGGGGCGACTCACCCCTCCACTTT. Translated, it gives CASSFFTSGGDSPLHF.

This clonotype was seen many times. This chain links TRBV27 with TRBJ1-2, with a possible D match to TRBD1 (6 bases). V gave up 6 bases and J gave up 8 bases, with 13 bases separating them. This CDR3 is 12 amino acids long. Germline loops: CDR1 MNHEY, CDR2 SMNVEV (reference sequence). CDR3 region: CASRQGSGGYTF. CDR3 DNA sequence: TGTGCCAGCAGGCAGGGGTCTGGGGGCTACACCTTC.

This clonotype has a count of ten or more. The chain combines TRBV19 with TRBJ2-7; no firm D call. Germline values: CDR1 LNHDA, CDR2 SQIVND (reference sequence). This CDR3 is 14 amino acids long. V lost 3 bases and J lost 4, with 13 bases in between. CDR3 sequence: CASSIGLNAYEQYF. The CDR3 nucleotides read TGTGCCAGTAGTATCGGTCTAAACGCGTACGAGCAGTACTTC.

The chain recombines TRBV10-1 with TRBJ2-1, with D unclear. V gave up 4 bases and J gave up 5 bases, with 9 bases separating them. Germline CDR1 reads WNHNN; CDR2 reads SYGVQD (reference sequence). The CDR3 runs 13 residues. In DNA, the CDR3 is TGCGCCAGCAGTGGGTCCACGGACAATGAGCAGTTCTTC. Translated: CASSGSTDNEQFF.

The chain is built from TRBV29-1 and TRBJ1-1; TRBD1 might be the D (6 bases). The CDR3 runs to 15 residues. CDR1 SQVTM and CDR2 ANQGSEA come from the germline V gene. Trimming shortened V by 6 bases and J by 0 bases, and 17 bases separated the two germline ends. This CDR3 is CSVARGQSMNTEAFF. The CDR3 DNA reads TGCAGCGTCGCCCGGGGGCAGTCCATGAACACTGAAGCTTTCTTT. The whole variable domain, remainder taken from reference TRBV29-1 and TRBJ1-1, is SAVISQKPSRDICQRGTSLTIQCQVDSQVTMMFWYRQQPGQSLTLIATANQGSEATYESGFVIDKFPISRPNLTFSTLTVSNMSPEDSSIYLCSVARGQSMNTEAFFGQGTRLTVV.

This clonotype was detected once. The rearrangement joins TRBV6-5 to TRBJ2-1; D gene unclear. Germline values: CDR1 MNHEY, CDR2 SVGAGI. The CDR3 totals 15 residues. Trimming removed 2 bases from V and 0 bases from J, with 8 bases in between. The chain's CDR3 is CASSYGVSSYNEQFF. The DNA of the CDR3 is TGTGCCAGCAGTTACGGGGTTAGCTCCTACAATGAGCAGTTCTTC.

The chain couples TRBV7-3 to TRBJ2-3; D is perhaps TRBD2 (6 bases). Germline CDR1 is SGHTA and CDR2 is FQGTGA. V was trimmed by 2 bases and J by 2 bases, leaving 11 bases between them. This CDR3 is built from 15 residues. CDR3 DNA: TGTGCCAGCAGCTTACGCGGGGACCCCACAGATACGCAGTATTTT. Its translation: CASSLRGDPTDTQYF.

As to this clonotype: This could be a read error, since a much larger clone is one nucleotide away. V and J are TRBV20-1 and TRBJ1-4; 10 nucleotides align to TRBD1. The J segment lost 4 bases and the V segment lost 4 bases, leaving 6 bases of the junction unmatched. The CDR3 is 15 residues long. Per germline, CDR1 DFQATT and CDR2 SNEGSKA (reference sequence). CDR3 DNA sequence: TGCAGTGCTAAAAGACAGGGGGCGGATAATGAAAAACTGTTTTTT. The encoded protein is CSAKRQGADNEKLFF.

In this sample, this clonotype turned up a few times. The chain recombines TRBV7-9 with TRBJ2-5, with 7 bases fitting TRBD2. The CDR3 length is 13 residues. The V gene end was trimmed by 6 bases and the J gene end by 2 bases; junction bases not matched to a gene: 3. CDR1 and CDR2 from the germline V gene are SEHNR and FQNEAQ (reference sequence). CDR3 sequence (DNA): TGTGCCAGCAGAGCGGGGTTTCAAGAGACCCAGTACTTC. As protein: CASRAGFQETQYF.

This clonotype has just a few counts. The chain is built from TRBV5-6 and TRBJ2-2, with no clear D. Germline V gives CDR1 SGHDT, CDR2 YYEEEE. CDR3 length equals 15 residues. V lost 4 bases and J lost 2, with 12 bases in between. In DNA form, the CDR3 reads TGTGCCAGCAGCCCTTACCGCCTCAACACCGGGGAGCTGTTTTTT. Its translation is CASSPYRLNTGELFF. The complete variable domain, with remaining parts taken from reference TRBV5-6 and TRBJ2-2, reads DAGVTQSPTHLIKTRGQQVTLRCSPKSGHDTVSWYQQALGQGPQFIFQYYEEEERQRGNFPDRFSGHQFPNYSSELNVNALLLGDSALYLCASSPYRLNTGELFFGEGSRLTVL.

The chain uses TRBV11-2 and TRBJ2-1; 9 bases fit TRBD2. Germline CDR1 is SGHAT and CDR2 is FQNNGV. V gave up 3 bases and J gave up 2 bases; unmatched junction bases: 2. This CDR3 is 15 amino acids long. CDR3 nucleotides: TGTGCCAGCAGCTTCGGCGGGAGGGCCTACAATGAGCAGTTCTTC. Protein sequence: CASSFGGRAYNEQFF.

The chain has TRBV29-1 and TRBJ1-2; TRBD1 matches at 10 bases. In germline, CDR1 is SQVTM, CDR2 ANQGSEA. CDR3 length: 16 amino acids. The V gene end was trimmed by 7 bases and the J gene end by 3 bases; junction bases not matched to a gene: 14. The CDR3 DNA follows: TGCAGCGCCCCAGAGAGACAGGGGGCGCAGGACTATGGCTACACCTTC. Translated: CSAPERQGAQDYGYTF.

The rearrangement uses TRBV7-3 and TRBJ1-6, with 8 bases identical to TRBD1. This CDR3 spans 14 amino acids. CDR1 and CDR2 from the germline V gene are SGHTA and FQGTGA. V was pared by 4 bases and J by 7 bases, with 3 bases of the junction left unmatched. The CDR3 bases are TGTGCCAGCAGCTCGGGACAGGTGAATTCACCCCTCCACTTT. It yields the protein CASSSGQVNSPLHF.

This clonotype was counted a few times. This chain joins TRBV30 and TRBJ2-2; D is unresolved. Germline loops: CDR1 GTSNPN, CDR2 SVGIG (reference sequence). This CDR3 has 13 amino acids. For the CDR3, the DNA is TGTGCGGCCACCGGTACGAACACCGGGGAGCTGTTTTTT. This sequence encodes CAATGTNTGELFF. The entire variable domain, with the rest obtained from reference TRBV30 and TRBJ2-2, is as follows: SQTIHQWPATLVQPVGSPLSLECTVEGTSNPNLYWYRQAAGRGLQLLFYSVGIGQISSEVPQNLSASRPQDRQFILSSKKLLLSDSGFYLCAATGTNTGELFFGEGSRLTVL.

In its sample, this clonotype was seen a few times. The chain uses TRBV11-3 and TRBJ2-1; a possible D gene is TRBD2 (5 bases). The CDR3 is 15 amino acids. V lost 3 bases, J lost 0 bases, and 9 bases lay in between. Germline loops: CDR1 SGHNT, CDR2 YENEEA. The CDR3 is CASSFSDYSYNEQFF. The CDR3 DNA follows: TGTGCCAGCAGCTTTTCAGACTACTCCTACAATGAGCAGTTCTTC.

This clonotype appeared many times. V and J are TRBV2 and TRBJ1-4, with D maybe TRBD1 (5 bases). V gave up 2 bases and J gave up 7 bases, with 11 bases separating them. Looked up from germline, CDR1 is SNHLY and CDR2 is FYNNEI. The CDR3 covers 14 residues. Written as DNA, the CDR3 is TGTGCCAGCAGTGAACAGGGAATGGGTGAAAAACTGTTTTTT. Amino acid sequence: CASSEQGMGEKLFF.

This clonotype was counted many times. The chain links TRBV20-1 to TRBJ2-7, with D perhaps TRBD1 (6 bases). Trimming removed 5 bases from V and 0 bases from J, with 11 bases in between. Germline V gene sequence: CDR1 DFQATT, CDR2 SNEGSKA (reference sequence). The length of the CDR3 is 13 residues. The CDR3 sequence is CSAWAGDSYEQYF. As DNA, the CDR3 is TGCAGTGCTTGGGCAGGGGACTCCTACGAGCAGTACTTC.

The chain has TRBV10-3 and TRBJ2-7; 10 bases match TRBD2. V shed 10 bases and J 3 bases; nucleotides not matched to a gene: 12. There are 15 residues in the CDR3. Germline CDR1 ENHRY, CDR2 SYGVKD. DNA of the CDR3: TGTGCCAGCAGCTTTAGCGGGAGGCGGAACTACGAGCAGTACTTC. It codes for CASSFSGRRNYEQYF.

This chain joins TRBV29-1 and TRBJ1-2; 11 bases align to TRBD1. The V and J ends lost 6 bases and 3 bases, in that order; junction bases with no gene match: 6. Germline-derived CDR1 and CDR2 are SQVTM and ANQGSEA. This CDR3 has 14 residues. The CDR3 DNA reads TGCAGCGTCGACCCGGGACAGGGGGACTATGGCTACACCTTC. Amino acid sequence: CSVDPGQGDYGYTF.

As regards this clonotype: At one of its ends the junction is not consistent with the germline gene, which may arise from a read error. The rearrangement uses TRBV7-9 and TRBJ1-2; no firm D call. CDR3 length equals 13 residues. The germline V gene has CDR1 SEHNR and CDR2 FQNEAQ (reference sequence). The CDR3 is CASRPLFNYDYTF. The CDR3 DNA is TGTGCCAGCAGACCCCTGTTCAACTATGACTACACCTTC.

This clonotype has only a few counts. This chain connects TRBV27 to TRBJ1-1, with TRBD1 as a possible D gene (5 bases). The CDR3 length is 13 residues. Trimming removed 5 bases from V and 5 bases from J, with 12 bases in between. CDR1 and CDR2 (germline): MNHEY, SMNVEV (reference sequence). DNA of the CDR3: TGTGCCAGCAGTGGACAAGGAGGGACTGAAGCTTTCTTT. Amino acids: CASSGQGGTEAFF.

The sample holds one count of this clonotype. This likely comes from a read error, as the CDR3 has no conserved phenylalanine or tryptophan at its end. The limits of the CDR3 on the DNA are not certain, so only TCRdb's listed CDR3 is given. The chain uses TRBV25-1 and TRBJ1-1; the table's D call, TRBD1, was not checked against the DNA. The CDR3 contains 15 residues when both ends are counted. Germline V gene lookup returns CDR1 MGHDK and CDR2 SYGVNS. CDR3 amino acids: CASSEGGAKNTEVFL.

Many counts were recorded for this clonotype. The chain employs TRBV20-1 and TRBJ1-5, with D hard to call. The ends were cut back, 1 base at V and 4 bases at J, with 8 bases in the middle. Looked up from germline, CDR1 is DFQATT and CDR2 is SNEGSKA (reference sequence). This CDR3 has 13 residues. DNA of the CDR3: TGCAGTGCTAGAGGGGGAGGAAATCAGCCCCAGCATTTT. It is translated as CSARGGGNQPQHF.

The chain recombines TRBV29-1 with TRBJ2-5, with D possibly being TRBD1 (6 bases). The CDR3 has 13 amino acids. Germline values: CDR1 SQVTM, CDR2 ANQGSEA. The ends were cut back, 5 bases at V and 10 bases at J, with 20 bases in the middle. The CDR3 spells CSVIYRARVVQYF. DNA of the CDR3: TGCAGCGTTATTTACAGGGCACGTGTGGTCCAGTACTTC.

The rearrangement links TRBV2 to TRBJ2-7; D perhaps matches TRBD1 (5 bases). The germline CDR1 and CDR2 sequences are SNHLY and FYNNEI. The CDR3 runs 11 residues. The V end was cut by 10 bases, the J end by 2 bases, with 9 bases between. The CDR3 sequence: CATEQAYEQYF. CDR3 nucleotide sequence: TGTGCCACGGAACAGGCCTACGAGCAGTACTTC. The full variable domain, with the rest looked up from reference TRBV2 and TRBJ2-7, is EPEVTQTPSHQVTQMGQEVILRCVPISNHLYFYWYRQILGQKVEFLVSFYNNEISEKSEIFDDQFSVERPDGSNFTLKIRSTKLEDSAMYFCATEQAYEQYFGPGTRLTVT.

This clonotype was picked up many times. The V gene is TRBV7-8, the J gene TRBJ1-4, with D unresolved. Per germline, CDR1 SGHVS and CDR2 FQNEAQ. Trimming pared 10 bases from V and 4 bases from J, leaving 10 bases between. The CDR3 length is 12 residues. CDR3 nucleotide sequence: TGTGCCATCATTGGATTTAATGAAAAACTGTTTTTT. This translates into CAIIGFNEKLFF.